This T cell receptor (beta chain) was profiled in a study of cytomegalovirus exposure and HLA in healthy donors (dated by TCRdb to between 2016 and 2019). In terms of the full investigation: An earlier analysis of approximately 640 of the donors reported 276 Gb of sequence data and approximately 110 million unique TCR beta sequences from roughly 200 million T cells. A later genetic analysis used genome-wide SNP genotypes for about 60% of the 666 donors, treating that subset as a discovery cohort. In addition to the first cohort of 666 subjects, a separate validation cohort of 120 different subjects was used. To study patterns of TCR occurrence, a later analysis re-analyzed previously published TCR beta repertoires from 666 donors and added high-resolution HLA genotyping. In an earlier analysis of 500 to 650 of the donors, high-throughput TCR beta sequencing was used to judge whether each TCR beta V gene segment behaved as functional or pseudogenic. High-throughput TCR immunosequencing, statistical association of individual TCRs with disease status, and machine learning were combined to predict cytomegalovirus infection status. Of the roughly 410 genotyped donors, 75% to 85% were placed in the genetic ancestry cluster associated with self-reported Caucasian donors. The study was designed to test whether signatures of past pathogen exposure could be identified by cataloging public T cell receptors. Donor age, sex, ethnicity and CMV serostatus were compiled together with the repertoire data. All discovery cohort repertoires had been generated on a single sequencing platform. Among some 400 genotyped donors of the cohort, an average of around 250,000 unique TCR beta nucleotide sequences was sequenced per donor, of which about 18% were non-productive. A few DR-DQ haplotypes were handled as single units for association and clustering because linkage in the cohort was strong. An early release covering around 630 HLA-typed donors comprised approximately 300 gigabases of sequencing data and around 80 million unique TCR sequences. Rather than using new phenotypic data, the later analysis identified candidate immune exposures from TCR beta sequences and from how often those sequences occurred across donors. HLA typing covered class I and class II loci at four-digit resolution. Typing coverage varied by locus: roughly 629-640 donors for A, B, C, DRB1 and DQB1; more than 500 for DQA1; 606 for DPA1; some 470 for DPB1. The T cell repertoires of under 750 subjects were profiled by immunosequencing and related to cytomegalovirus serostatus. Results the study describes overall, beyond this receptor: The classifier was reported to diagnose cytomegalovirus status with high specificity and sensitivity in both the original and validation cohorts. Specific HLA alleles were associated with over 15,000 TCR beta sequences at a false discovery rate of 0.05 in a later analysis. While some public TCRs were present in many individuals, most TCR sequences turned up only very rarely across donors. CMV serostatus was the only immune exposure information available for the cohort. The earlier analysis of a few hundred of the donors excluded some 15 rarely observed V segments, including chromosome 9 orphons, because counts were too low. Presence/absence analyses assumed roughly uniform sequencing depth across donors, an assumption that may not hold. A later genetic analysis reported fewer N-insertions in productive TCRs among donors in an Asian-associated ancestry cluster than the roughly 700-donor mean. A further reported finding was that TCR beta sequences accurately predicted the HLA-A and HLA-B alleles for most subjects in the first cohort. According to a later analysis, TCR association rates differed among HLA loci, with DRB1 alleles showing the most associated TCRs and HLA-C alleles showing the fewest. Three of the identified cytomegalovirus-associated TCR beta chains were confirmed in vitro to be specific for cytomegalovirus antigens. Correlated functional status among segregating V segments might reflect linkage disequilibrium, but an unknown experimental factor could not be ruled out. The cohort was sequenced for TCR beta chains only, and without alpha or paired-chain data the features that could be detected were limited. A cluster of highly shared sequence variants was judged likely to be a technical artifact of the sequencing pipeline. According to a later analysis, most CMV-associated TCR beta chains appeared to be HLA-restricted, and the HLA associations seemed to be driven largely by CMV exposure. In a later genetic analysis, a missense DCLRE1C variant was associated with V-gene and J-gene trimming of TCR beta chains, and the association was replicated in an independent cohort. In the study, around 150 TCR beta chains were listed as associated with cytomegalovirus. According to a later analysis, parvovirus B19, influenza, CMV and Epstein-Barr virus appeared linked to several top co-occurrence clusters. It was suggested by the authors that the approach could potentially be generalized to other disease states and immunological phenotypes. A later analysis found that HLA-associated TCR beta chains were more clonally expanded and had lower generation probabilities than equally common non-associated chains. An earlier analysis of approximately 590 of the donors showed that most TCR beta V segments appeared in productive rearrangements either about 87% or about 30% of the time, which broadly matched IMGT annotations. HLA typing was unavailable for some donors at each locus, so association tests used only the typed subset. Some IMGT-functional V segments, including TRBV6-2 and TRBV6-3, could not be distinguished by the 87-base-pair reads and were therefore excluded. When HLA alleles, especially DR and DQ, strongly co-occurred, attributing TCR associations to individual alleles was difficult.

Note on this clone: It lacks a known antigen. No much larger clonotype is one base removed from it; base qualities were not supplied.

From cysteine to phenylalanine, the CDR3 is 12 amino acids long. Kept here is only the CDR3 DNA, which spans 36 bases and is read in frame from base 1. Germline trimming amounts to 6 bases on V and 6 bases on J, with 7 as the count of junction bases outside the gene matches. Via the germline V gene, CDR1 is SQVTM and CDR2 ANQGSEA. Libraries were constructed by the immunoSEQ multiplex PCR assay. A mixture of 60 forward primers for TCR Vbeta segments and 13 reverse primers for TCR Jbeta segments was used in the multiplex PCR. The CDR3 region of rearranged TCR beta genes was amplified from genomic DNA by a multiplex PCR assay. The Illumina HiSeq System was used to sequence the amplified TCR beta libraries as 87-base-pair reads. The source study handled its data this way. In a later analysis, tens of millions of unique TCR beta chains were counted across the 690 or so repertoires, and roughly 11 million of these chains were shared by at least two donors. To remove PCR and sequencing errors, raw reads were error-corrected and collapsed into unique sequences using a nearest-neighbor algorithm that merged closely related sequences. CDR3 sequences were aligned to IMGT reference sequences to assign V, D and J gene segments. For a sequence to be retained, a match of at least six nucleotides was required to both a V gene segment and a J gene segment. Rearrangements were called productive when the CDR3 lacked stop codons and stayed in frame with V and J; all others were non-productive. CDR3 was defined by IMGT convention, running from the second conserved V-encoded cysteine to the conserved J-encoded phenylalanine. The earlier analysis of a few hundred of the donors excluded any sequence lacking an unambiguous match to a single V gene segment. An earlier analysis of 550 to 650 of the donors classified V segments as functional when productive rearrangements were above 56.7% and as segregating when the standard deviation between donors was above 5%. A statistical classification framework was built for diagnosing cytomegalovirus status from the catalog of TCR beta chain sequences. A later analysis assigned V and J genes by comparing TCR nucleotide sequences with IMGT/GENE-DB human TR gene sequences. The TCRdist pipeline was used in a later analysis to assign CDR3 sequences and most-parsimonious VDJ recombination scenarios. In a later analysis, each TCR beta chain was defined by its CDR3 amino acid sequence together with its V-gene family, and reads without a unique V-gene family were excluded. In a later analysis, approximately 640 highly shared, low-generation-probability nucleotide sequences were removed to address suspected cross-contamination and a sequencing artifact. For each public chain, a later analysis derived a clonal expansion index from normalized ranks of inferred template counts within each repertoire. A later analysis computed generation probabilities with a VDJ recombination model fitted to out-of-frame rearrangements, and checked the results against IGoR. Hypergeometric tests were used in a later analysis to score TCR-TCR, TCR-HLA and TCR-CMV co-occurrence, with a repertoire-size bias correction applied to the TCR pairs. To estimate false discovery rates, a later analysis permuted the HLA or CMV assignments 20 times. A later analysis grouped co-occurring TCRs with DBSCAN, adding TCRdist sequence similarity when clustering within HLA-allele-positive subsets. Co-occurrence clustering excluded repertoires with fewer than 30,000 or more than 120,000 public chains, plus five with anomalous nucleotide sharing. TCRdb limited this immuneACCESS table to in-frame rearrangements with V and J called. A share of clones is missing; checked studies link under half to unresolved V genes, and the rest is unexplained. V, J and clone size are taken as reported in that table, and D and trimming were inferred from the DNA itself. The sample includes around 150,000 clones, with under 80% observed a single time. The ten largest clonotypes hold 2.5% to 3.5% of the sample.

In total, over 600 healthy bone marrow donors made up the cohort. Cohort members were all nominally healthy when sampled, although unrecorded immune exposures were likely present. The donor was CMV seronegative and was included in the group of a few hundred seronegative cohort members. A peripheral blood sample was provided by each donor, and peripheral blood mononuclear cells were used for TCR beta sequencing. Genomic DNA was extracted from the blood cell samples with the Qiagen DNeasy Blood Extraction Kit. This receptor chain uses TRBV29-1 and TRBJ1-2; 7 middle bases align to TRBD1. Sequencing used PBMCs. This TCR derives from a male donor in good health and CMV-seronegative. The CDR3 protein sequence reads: CSVGLQGNGYTF. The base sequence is TGCAGCGTCGGCCTACAGGGGAATGGCTACACCTTC.